A selection of T cell receptor beta chains follows, all from one sample in a study of blood T cell repertoires in COVID-19. Some clones are missing from TCRdb's copy, which holds only in-frame ones; the method was immunoSEQ multiplex PCR. Of roughly 140,000 clones detected, roughly 90% appear once; the ten largest clones hold 1.5% to 2%. Sample: peripheral blood. The origin of the receptors is a man aged 70-80 years with acute or convalescent COVID-19. Each CDR3 is given with its conserved first and last residue. The order of the fields is V gene, J gene, clone size, CDR3 protein. Clone size is stated in some rows and not others, as once, few, many or a class when expanded.

TRBV4-2	TRBJ2-2	NA	CASSQEPSGGDPIGELFF
TRBV5-5	TRBJ2-3	NA	CASSLEQGQDTQYF
TRBV19	TRBJ1-4	few	CASGEPGGTERLFF
TRBV19	TRBJ1-1	NA	CASRLGTITEAFF
TRBV5-4	TRBJ1-2	NA	CASSPAVQGKGYTF
TRBV2	TRBJ2-2	NA	CASRVERNTGELFF
TRBV12-1	TRBJ1-5	NA	CASSSEDRGQRQPQHF
TRBV7-2	TRBJ2-3	NA	CASSLGTSDTQYF
TRBV4-1	TRBJ2-7	NA	CASSQATSGGYEQYF
TRBV5-4	TRBJ1-3	NA	CASSLDPGVGNTIYF
TRBV6-5	TRBJ1-2	NA	CASTPGTGGDYGYTF
TRBV18	TRBJ2-3	NA	CASSPSLAGTDTQYF
TRBV3-1/TRBV3-2	TRBJ2-6	once	CASTAGEAGANVLTF
TRBV10-3	TRBJ1-6	once	CATSSGSYNSPLHF
TRBV27	TRBJ2-7	NA	CASSSTGQESYEQYF
TRBV7-7	TRBJ2-2	once	CASSLSPGTATGELFF
TRBV15	TRBJ1-5	NA	CATSSTQSGTGVIPQHF
TRBV7-7	TRBJ2-5	NA	CASSLVGSGNGETQYF
TRBV5-4	TRBJ2-1	NA	CASSSGLARSYNEQFF
TRBV28	TRBJ2-7	NA	CASRTGVYEQYF